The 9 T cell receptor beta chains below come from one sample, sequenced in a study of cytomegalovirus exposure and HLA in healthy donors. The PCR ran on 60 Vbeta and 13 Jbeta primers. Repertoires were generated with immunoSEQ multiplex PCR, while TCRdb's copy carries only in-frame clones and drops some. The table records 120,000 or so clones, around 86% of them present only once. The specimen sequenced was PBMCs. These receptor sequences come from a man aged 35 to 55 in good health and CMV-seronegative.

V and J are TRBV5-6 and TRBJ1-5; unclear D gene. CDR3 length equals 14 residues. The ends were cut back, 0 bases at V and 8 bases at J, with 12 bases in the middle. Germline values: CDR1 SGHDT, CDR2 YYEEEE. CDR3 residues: CASSLGSSSKPQHF. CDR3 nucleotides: TGTGCCAGCAGCTTGGGGAGCAGCTCGAAGCCCCAGCATTTT.

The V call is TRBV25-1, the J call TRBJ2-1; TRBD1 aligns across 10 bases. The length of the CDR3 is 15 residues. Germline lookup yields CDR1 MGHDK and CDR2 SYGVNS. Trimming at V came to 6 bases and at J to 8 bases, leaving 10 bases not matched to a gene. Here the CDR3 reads CASSPAGTGDDEQFF. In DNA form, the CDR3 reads TGTGCCAGCAGCCCCGCGGGGACAGGGGACGATGAGCAGTTCTTC.

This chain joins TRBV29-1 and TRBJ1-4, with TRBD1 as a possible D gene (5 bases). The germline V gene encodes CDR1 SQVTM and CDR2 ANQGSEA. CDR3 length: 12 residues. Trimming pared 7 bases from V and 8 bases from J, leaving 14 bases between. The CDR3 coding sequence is TGCAGCGGGCGGGACCAAGGGGAAAAACTGTTTTTT. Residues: CSGRDQGEKLFF.

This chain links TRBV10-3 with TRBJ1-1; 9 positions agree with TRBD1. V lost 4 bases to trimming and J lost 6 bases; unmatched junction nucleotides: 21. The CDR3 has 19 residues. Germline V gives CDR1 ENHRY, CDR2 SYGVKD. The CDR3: CAISAPPGQGSTWRAEAFF. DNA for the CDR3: TGTGCCATCAGTGCACCCCCGGGACAGGGTTCGACCTGGAGGGCTGAAGCTTTCTTT.

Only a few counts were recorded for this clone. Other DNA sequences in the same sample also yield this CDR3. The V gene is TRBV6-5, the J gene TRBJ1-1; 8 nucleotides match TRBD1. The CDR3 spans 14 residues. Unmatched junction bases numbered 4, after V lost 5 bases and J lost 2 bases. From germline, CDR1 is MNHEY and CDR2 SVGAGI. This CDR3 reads CASSRGQGNTEAFF. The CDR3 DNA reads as TGTGCCAGCAGTCGAGGACAGGGCAACACTGAAGCTTTCTTT.

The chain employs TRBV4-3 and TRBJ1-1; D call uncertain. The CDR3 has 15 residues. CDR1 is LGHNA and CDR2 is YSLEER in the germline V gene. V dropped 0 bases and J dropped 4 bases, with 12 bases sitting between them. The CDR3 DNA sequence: TGCGCCAGCAGCCAAGATTCAGGTTTCGGCACTGAAGCTTTCTTT. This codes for CASSQDSGFGTEAFF.

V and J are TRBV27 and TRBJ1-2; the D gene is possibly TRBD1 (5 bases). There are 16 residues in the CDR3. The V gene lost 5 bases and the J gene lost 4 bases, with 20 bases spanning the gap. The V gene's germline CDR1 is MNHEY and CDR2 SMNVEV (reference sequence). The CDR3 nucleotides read TGTGCCAGCAGTACCCTCACCGGTTTGGGACTCTATGGCTACACCTTC. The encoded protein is CASSTLTGLGLYGYTF.

The CDR3 protein is CASRHPDREDGYTF. The CDR3 DNA reads TGTGCCAGCAGACACCCCGACAGGGAGGATGGCTACACCTTC. The chain carries TRBV6-5 and TRBJ1-2, with TRBD1 matching over 7 bases. Trimming removed 6 bases from V and 6 bases from J; junction bases left unmatched: 10. Germline CDR1 MNHEY, CDR2 SVGAGI. The CDR3 spans 14 residues.

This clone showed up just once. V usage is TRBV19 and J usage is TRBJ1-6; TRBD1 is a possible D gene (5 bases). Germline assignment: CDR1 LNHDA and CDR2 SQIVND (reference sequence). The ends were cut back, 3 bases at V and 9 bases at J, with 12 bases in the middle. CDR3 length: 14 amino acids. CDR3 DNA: TGTGCCAGTAGTATTACAGGTTGGGGTTCACCCCTCCACTTT. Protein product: CASSITGWGSPLHF.